Each of the 19 T cell receptor beta chains below was sequenced from the same sample in a study of T cell changes during pregnancy in multiple sclerosis. Only in-frame clones appear in the TCRdb table, and some are missing; sequencing was by immunoSEQ multiplex PCR. The repertoire holds some 67,000 clones, with 91% as singletons. The sequenced sample was peripheral blood, obtained in the first trimester of pregnancy. The receptor source for this set is a female donor with multiple sclerosis, enrolled in a pregnancy study.

This clone came up a few times. The V call is TRBV15, the J call TRBJ2-3; 7 nucleotides match TRBD1. Trimming at V came to 8 bases and at J to 1 base, leaving 9 bases not matched to a gene. The V gene's germline CDR1 is LNHNV and CDR2 YYDKDF (reference sequence). The CDR3 runs to 15 residues. CDR3 DNA: TGTGCCACCCAACCCGACAGGGCCGGCACAGATACGCAGTATTTT. Protein sequence: CATQPDRAGTDTQYF.

The chain is built from TRBV28 and TRBJ1-2, with D unresolved. The CDR3 has 14 residues. V lost 5 bases and J lost 4, with 14 bases in between. CDR1 is MDHEN, CDR2 SYDVKM, per germline. The CDR3 bases are TGTGCCAGCAGTCCCGACATAACCTTCTATGGCTACACCTTC. This sequence encodes CASSPDITFYGYTF.

V gene TRBV6-1 combines with J gene TRBJ1-6; TRBD1 matches 7 bases. This CDR3 is built from 14 residues. With V trimmed by 5 bases and J by 10 bases, 8 bases remained unmatched. Germline V gene lookup returns CDR1 MNHNS and CDR2 SASEGT. The CDR3 coding sequence is TGTGCCAGCAGTAGGACGGGGGACAGCTCACCCCTCCACTTT. Translated, it gives CASSRTGDSSPLHF.

This clone was recorded once. The V call is TRBV5-6, the J call TRBJ1-5; 8 nucleotides match TRBD1. The V segment lost 1 base and the J segment 6 bases; nucleotides outside the gene matches: 6. The CDR3 is 15 residues long. The germline gives CDR1 SGHDT, CDR2 YYEEEE. The CDR3 DNA reads TGTGCCAGCAGCTTGTCCCCGACAGGGGTTCAGCCCCAGCATTTT. This gives the protein CASSLSPTGVQPQHF.

This clone was observed once. The rearrangement joins TRBV18 to TRBJ2-3, with 8 bases fitting TRBD1. Trimming at V came to 6 bases and at J to 0 bases, leaving 20 bases not matched to a gene. Per germline, CDR1 KGHSH and CDR2 LQKENI. The CDR3 totals 20 residues. The DNA for the CDR3 is TGTGCCAGCTCTCGATTTGGGACAGGACATGGCAAAACCAGCACAGATACGCAGTATTTT. Translation gives CASSRFGTGHGKTSTDTQYF.

The chain uses TRBV5-1 and TRBJ2-2; 7 bases are a match to TRBD1. The ends lost 1 base at V and 0 bases at J; junction bases unmatched: 6. The CDR3 consists of 17 residues. Germline assignment: CDR1 SGHRS and CDR2 YFSETQ. The CDR3 DNA reads TGCGCCAGCAGCTTGCGCCGGGACAGCACGAACACCGGGGAGCTGTTTTTT. Amino acids: CASSLRRDSTNTGELFF.

The chain recombines TRBV13 with TRBJ2-5; 11 bases line up with TRBD1. Germline V gene data show CDR1 as PRHDT and CDR2 as FYEKMQ (reference sequence). The CDR3 loop spans 16 amino acids. Trimming cost V 3 bases and J 4 bases; bases outside gene matches: 7. CDR3 in amino acids: CASSFGTGGDRETQYF. The CDR3 DNA reads as TGTGCCAGCAGCTTTGGGACAGGGGGGGATCGAGAGACCCAGTACTTC.

The chain couples TRBV9 to TRBJ2-5; TRBD2 aligns across 8 bases. Germline CDR1 reads SGDLS; CDR2 reads YYNGEE. With 0 bases clipped from V and 5 bases from J, the junction kept 6 bases outside the gene matches. The CDR3 loop spans 15 amino acids. CDR3 nucleotides: TGTGCCAGCAGCGTAGAAGGACTAGCAGTCGAGACCCAGTACTTC. Translating gives CASSVEGLAVETQYF.

The CDR3 region is CASSLAGARGYTF. Written as DNA, the CDR3 is TGTGCCAGCAGTTTAGCAGGGGCCCGTGGCTACACCTTC. The V gene is TRBV27, the J gene TRBJ1-2; possibly TRBD1 for D (6 bases). The V end lost 2 bases, the J end lost 7 bases, and 11 bases lay between the germline ends. This CDR3 comprises 13 residues. Germline V gene sequence: CDR1 MNHEY, CDR2 SMNVEV (reference sequence).

This chain connects TRBV11-2 to TRBJ1-5, with D unresolved. CDR1 is SGHAT, CDR2 FQNNGV, per germline. The CDR3 is made up of 16 amino acids. Trimming pared 1 base from V and 3 bases from J, leaving 13 bases between. CDR3: CASSLAASTSNQPQHF. CDR3 DNA: TGTGCCAGCAGCTTAGCCGCGAGTACCTCCAATCAGCCCCAGCATTTT. The whole variable domain, remainder taken from reference TRBV11-2 and TRBJ1-5, is EAGVAQSPRYKIIEKRQSVAFWCNPISGHATLYWYQQILGQGPKLLIQFQNNGVVDDSQLPKDRFSAERLKGVDSTLKIQPAKLEDSAVYLCASSLAASTSNQPQHFGDGTRLSIL.

The chain couples TRBV7-2 to TRBJ2-1; D call uncertain. V dropped 2 bases and J dropped 11 bases, with 10 bases sitting between them. CDR1 is SGHTA and CDR2 is FQGNSA in the germline V gene. The CDR3 sequence is 12 residues long. The chain's CDR3 is CASSLIVRQQFF. The CDR3 region has the DNA TGTGCCAGCAGCTTAATTGTCAGGCAGCAGTTCTTC.

This chain links TRBV5-1 with TRBJ2-5; the D gene is possibly TRBD1 (5 bases). V was clipped by 5 bases and J by 2 bases, with 16 bases between them. Germline CDR1 and CDR2: SGHRS and YFSETQ. The CDR3 is 15 residues long. CDR3 protein: CASRRETVVQETQYF. In DNA, the CDR3 is TGCGCCAGCAGGCGAGAGACAGTCGTACAAGAGACCCAGTACTTC.

This clone was found a few times. The CDR3 sequence: CSAKQNTEAFF. As DNA, the CDR3 is TGCAGTGCGAAGCAGAACACTGAAGCTTTCTTT. The chain has TRBV20-1 and TRBJ1-1; D not resolved. This CDR3 contains 11 residues. V shed 6 bases and J shed 1 base, with 6 bases lying between them. CDR1 and CDR2 (germline): DFQATT, SNEGSKA (reference sequence).

The CDR3 region is CASSPTDRGDEQFF. The CDR3 DNA reads as TGTGCCAGCTCACCTACGGACAGGGGAGATGAGCAGTTCTTC. V and J are TRBV18 and TRBJ2-1; TRBD1 aligns across 9 bases. V trimming: 3 bases; J trimming: 8 bases; junction bases outside the gene matches: 5. The germline V gene encodes CDR1 KGHSH and CDR2 LQKENI. The CDR3 totals 14 residues.

The chain couples TRBV11-2 to TRBJ2-7, with 10 nucleotides matching TRBD2. From germline, CDR1 is SGHAT and CDR2 FQNNGV. The CDR3 is 15 amino acids. The V segment lost 5 bases and the J segment 1 base; nucleotides outside the gene matches: 5. The CDR3 here is CASSPQLAGSYEQYF. CDR3 nucleotide sequence: TGTGCCAGCAGCCCCCAACTAGCGGGGTCCTACGAGCAGTACTTC.

This sequence joins TRBV4-1 and TRBJ2-2, with a tentative D call TRBD1 (6 bases). The CDR3 sequence is 16 residues long. V was trimmed by 1 base and J by 3 bases, leaving 12 bases between them. Germline CDR1 is MGHRA and CDR2 is YSYEKL. CDR3: CASSQVTGDDTGELFF. Here the CDR3 DNA reads TGCGCCAGCAGCCAAGTGACAGGAGATGACACCGGGGAGCTGTTTTTT.

The J gene is TRBJ2-5, the V gene TRBV5-1; 7 nucleotides align to TRBD1. The CDR3 length is 14 residues. With 5 bases clipped from V and 1 base from J, the junction kept 5 bases outside the gene matches. Per the germline V gene, CDR1 is SGHRS and CDR2 is YFSETQ. As DNA, the CDR3 is TGCGCCAGCAGTCGGGACAGCGCCCAAGAGACCCAGTACTTC. It codes for CASSRDSAQETQYF. Complete variable domain (other parts from reference TRBV5-1 and TRBJ2-5): KAGVTQTPRYLIKTRGQQVTLSCSPISGHRSVSWYQQTPGQGLQFLFEYFSETQRNKGNFPGRFSGRQFSNSRSEMNVSTLELGDSALYLCASSRDSAQETQYFGPGTRLLVL.

V is TRBV10-2 and J is TRBJ2-2; 8 nucleotides agree with TRBD1. Germline V gives CDR1 WSHSY, CDR2 SAAADI. The CDR3 loop spans 15 amino acids. Trimming cost V 8 bases and J 3 bases; bases outside gene matches: 8. The CDR3 loop is CASAYRGAYTGELFF. The CDR3 DNA is TGCGCCAGCGCTTACAGGGGGGCTTACACCGGGGAGCTGTTTTTT.

This clone appeared a few times. The CDR3 bases are TGTGCCAGCGTACCGGGGACAGTCTCCTACGAGCAGTACTTC. This gives the protein CASVPGTVSYEQYF. The V call is TRBV2, the J call TRBJ2-7, with 7 bases that match TRBD1. CDR1 and CDR2 from the germline V gene are SNHLY and FYNNEI. V trimming: 8 bases; J trimming: 0 bases; junction bases outside the gene matches: 7. The CDR3 runs 14 residues.